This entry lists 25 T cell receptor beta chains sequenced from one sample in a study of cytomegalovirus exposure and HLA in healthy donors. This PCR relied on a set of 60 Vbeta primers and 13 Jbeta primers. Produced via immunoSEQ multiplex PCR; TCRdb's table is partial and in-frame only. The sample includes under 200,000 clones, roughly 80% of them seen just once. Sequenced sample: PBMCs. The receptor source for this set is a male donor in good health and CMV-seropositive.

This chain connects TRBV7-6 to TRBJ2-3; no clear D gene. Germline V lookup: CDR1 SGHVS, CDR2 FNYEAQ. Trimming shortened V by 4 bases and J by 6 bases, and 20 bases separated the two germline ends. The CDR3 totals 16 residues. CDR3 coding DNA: TGTGCCAGCAGCTCGGGTGCCCTAATTAGCTGGGATACGCAGTATTTT. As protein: CASSSGALISWDTQYF. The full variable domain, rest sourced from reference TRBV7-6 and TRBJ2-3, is GAGVSQSPRYKVTKRGQDVALRCDPISGHVSLYWYRQALGQGPEFLTYFNYEAQQDKSGLPNDRFSAERPEGSISTLTIQRTEQRDSAMYRCASSSGALISWDTQYFGPGTRLTVL.

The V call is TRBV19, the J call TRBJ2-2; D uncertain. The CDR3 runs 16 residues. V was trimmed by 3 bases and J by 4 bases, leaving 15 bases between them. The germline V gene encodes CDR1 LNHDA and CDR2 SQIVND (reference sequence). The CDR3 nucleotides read TGTGCCAGTAGTATTAGTCTCTCGAGATCCACCGGGGAGCTGTTTTTT. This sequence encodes CASSISLSRSTGELFF.

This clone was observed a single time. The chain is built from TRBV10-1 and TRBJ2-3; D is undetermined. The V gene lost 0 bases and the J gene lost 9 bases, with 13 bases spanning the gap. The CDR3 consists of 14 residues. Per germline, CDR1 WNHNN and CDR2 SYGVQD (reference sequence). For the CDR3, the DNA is TGCGCCAGCAGTGAGTCGACTTCTGGGTTGACGCAGTATTTT. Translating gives CASSESTSGLTQYF.

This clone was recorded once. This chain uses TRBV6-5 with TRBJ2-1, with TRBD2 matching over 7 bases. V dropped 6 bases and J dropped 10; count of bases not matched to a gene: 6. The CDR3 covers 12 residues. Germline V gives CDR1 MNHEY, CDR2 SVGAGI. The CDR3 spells CASRAGVLEQFF. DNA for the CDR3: TGTGCCAGCAGGGCGGGGGTCTTGGAGCAGTTCTTC.

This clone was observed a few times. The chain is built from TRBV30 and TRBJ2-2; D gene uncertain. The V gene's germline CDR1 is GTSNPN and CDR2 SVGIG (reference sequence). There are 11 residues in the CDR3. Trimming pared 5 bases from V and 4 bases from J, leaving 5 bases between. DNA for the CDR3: TGTGCCTGGTGGGCCACCGGGGAGCTGTTTTTT. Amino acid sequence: CAWWATGELFF.

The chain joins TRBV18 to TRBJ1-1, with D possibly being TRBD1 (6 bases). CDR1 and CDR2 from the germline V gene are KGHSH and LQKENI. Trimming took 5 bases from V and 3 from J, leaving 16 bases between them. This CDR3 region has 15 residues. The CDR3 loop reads CASSSKTGFYTEAFF. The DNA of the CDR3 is TGTGCCAGCTCATCAAAGACAGGTTTTTACACTGAAGCTTTCTTT.

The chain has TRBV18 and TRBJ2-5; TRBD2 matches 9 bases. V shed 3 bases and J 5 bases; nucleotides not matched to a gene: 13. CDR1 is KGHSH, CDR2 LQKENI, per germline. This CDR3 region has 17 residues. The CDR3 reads CASSPRGSGGYGETQYF. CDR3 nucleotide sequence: TGTGCCAGCTCACCGCGAGGTAGCGGGGGTTACGGGGAGACCCAGTACTTC.

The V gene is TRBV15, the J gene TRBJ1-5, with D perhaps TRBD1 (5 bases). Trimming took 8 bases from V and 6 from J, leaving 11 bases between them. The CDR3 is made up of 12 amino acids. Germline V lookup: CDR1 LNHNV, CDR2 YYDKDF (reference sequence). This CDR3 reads CATGEGPQPQHF. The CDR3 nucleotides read TGTGCCACCGGGGAGGGGCCTCAGCCCCAGCATTTT.

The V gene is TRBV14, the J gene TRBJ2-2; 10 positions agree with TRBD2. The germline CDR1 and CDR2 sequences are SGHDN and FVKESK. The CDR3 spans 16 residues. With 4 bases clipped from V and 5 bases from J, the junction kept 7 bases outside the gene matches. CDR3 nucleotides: TGTGCCAGCAGCCGGCTAGCGGGAGTACTTACCGGGGAGCTGTTTTTT. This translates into CASSRLAGVLTGELFF.

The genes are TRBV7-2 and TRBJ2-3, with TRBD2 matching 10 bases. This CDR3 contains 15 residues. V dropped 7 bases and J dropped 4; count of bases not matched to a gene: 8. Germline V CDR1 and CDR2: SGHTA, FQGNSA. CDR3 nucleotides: TGTGCCAGCAAAGGAGCTAGCGGGAGTGCAGATACGCAGTATTTT. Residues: CASKGASGSADTQYF. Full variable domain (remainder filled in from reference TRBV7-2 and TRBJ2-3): GAGVSQSPSNKVTEKGKDVELRCDPISGHTALYWYRQSLGQGLEFLIYFQGNSAPDKSGLPSDRFSAERTGGSVSTLTIQRTQQEDSAVYLCASKGASGSADTQYFGPGTRLTVL.

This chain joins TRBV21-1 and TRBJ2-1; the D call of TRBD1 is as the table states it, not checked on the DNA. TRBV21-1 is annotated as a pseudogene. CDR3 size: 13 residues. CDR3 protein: CASSKQDTSEQFF. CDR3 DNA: TGTGCCAGCAGCAAGCAGGACACGAGTGAGCAGTTCTTC.

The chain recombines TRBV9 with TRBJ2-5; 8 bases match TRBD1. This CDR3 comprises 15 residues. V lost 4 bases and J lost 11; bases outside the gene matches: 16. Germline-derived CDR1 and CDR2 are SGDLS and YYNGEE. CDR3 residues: CASSPGQGEGREQYF. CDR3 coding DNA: TGTGCCAGCAGCCCAGGACAGGGAGAAGGTCGTGAGCAGTACTTC. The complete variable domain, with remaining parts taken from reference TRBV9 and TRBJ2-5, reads DSGVTQTPKHLITATGQRVTLRCSPRSGDLSVYWYQQSLDQGLQFLIQYYNGEERAKGNILERFSAQQFPDLHSELNLSSLELGDSALYFCASSPGQGEGREQYFGPGTRLLVL.

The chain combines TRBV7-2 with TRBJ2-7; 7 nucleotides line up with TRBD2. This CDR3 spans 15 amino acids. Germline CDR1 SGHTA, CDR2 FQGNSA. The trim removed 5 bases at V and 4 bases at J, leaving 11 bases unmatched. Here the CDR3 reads CASSRRGGGDYEQYF. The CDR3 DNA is TGTGCCAGCAGCCGGAGGGGCGGGGGAGATTACGAGCAGTACTTC.

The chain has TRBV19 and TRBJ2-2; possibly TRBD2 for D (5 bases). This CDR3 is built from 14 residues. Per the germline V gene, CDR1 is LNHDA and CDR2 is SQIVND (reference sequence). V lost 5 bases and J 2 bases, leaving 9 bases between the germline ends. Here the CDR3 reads CASSYGINTGELFF. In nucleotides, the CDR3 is TGTGCCAGTAGTTACGGGATAAACACCGGGGAGCTGTTTTTT.

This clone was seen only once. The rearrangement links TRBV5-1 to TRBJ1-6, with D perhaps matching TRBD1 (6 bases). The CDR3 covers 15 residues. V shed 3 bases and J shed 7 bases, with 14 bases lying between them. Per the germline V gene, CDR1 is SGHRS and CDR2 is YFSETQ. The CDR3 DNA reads TGCGCCAGCAGCTACCTGCGGGGGGCAAATTCACCCCTCCACTTT. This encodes CASSYLRGANSPLHF.

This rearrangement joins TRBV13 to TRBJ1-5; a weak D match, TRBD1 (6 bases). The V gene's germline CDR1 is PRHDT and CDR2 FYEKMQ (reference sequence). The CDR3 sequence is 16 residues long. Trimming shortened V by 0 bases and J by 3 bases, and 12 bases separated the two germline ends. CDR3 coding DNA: TGTGCCAGCAGCTTAGGCAGGGGAGGGTACAATCAGCCCCAGCATTTT. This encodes CASSLGRGGYNQPQHF.

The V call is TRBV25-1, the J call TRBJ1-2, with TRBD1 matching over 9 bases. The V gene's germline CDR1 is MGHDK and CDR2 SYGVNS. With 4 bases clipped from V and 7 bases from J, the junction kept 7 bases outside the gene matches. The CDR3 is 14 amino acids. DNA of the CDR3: TGTGCCAGCAGTGGTTGGGGACAGGGACTTGGCTACACCTTC. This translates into CASSGWGQGLGYTF.

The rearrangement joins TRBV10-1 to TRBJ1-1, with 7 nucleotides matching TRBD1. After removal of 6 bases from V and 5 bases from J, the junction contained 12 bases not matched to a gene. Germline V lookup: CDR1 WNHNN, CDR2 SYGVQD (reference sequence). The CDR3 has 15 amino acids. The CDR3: CASSGGRAGGTEAFF. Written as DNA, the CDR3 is TGCGCCAGCAGCGGAGGAAGGGCAGGGGGGACTGAAGCTTTCTTT.

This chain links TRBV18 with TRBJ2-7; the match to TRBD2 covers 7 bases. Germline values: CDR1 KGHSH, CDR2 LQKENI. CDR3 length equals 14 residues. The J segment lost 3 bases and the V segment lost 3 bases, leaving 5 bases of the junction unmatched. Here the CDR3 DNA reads TGTGCCAGCTCACCTCCGGGACTACGCTACGAGCAGTACTTC. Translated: CASSPPGLRYEQYF.

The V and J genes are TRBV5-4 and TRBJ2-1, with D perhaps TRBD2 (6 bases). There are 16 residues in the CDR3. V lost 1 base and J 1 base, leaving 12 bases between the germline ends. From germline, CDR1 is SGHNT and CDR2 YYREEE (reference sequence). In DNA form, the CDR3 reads TGTGCCAGCAGCTTGCAAGCGGGTCGTTCCTACAATGAGCAGTTCTTC. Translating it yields CASSLQAGRSYNEQFF.

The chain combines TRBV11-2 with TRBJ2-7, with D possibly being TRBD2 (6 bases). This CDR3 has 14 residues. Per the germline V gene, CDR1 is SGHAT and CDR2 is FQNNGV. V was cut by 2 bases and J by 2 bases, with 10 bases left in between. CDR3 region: CASSLRREAYEQYF. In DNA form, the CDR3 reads TGTGCCAGCAGCTTAAGGCGGGAAGCCTACGAGCAGTACTTC.

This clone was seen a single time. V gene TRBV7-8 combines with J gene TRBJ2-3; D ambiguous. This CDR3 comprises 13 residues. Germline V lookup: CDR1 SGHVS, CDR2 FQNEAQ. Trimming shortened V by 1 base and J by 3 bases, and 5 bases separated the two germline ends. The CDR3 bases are TGTGCCAGCAGCTTAGTCCGTACAGATACGCAGTATTTT. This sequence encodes CASSLVRTDTQYF.

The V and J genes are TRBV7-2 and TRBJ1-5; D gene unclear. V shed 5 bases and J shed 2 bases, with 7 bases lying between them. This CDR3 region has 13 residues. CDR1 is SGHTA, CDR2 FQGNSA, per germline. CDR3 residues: CASSNQGNQPQHF. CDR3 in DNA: TGTGCCAGCAGCAACCAGGGCAATCAGCCCCAGCATTTT.

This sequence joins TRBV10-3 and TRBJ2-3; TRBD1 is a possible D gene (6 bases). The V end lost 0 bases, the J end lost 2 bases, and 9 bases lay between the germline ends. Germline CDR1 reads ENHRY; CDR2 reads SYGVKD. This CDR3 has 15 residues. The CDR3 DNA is TGTGCCATCAGTGAGTCGGGGACAAACACAGATACGCAGTATTTT. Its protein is CAISESGTNTDTQYF.

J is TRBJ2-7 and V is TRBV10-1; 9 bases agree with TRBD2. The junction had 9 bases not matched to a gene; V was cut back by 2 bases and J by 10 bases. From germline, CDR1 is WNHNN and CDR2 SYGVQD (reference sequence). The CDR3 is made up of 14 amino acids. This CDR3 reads CASSEIASGERQYF. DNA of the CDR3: TGCGCCAGCAGTGAGATCGCTAGCGGGGAGCGCCAGTACTTC.